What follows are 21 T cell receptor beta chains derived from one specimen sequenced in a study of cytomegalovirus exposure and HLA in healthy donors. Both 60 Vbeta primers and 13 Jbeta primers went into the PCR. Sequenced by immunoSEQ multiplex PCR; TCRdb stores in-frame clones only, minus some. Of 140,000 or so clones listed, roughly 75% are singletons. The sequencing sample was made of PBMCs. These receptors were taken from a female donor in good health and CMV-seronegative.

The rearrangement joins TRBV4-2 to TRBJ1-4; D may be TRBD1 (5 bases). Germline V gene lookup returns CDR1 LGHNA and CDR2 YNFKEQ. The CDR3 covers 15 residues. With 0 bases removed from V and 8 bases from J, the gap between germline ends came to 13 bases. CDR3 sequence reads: CASSQERRGIEKLFF. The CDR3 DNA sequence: TGTGCCAGCAGCCAAGAAAGAAGGGGAATCGAAAAACTGTTTTTT.

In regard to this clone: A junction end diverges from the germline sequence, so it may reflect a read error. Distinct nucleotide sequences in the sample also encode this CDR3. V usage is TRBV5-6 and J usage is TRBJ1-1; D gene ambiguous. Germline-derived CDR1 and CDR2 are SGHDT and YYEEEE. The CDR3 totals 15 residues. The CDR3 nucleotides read TGTGCCAGCAGCACCGGGCCCGGAAAGCGGGGTGAAGCCTTCTTT. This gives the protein CASSTGPGKRGEAFF.

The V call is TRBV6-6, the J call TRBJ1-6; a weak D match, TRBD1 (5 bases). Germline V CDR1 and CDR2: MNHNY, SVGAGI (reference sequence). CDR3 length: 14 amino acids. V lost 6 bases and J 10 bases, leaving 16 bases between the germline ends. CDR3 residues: CASSARVSVSPLHF. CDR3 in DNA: TGTGCCAGCAGCGCCAGGGTTTCGGTGTCACCCCTCCACTTT.

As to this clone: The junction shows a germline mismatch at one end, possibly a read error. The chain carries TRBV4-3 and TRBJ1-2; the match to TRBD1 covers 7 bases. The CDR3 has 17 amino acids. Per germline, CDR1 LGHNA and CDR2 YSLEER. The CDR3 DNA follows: TGCGCCAGCAGCCAAGGGGGCTCAGGGGGGTCGAACTATGGCTACCCCTTC. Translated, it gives CASSQGGSGGSNYGYPF.

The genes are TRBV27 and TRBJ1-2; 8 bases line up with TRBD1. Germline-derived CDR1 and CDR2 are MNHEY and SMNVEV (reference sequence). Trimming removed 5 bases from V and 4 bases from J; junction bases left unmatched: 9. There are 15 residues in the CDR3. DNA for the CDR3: TGTGCCAGCAGTCTTCAGGGGGCTCGGAGCTATGGCTACACCTTC. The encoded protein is CASSLQGARSYGYTF.

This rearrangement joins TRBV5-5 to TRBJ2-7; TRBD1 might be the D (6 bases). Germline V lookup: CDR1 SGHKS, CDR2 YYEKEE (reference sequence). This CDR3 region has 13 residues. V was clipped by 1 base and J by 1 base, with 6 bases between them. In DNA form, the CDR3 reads TGTGCCAGCAGCTTGCAGGGGTCCTACGAGCAGTACTTC. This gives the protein CASSLQGSYEQYF. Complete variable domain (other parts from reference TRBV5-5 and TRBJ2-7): DAGVTQSPTHLIKTRGQQVTLRCSPISGHKSVSWYQQVLGQGPQFIFQYYEKEERGRGNFPDRFSARQFPNYSSELNVNALLLGDSALYLCASSLQGSYEQYFGPGTRLTVT.

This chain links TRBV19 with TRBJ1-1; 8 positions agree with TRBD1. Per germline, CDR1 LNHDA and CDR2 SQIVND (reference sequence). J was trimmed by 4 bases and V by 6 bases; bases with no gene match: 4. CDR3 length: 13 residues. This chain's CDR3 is CASRLQGGTEAFF. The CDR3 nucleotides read TGTGCCAGTAGACTACAGGGGGGCACTGAAGCTTTCTTT.

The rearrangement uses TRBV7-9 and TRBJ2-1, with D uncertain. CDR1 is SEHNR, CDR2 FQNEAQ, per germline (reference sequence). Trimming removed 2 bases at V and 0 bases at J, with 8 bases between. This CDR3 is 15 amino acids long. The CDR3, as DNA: TGTGCCAGCAGCTTAATTGACTCCTCCTACAATGAGCAGTTCTTC. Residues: CASSLIDSSYNEQFF.

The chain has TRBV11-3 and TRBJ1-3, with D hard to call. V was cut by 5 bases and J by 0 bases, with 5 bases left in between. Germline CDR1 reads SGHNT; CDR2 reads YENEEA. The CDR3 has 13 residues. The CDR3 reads CASSLRSGNTIYF. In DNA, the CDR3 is TGTGCCAGCAGCCTGCGCTCTGGAAACACCATATATTTT.

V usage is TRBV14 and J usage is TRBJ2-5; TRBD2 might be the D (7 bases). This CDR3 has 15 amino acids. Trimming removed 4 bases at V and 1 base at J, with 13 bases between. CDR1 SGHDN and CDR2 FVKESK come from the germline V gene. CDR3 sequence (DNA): TGTGCCAGCAGCCGCGCGGGGGCGCCCCAAGAGACCCAGTACTTC. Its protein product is CASSRAGAPQETQYF.

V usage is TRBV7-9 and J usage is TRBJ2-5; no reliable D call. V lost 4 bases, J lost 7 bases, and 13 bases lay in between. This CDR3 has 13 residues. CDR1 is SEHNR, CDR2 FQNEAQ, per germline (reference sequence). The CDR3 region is CASSSVGVWTQYF. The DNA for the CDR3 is TGTGCCAGCAGCTCAGTGGGCGTTTGGACCCAGTACTTC.

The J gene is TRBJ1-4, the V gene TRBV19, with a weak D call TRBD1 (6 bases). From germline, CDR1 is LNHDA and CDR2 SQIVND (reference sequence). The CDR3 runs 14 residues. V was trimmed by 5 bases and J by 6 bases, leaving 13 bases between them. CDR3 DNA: TGTGCCAGTAGTCCGGGGGGCTGGTATGAAAAACTGTTTTTT. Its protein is CASSPGGWYEKLFF.

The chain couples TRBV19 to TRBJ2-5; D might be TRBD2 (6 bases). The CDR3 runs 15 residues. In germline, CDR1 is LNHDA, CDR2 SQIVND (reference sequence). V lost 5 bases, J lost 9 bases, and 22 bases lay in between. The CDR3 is CASSVTGTAGGAQYF. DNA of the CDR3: TGTGCCAGTAGTGTCACCGGGACCGCCGGGGGAGCCCAGTACTTC.

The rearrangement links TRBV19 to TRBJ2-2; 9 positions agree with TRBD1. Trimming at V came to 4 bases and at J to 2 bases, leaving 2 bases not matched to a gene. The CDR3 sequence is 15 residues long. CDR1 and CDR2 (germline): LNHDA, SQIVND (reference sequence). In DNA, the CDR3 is TGTGCCAGTAGTAGGGACAGGGAAAACACCGGGGAGCTGTTTTTT. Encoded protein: CASSRDRENTGELFF. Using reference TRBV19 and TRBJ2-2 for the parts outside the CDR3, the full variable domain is DGGITQSPKYLFRKEGQNVTLSCEQNLNHDAMYWYRQDPGQGLRLIYYSQIVNDFQKGDIAEGYSVSREKKESFPLTVTSAQKNPTAFYLCASSRDRENTGELFFGEGSRLTVL.

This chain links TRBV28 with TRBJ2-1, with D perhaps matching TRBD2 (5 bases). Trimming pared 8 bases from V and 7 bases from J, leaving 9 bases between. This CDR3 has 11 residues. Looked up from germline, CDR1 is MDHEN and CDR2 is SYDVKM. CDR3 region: CASGLGNEQFF. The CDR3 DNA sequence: TGTGCCAGCGGACTGGGGAATGAGCAGTTCTTC.

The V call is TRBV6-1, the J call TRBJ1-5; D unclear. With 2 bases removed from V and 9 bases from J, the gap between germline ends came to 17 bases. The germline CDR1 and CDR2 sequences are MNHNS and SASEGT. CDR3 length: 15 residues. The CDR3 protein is CASSEPRRGLMPQHF. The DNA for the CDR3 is TGTGCCAGCAGTGAACCCCGGCGAGGGCTTATGCCCCAGCATTTT.

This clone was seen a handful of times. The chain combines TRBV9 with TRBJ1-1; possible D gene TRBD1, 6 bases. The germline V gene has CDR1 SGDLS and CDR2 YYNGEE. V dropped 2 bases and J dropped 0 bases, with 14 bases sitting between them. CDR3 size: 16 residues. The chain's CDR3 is CASSVSTGTLNTEAFF. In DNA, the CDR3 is TGTGCCAGCAGCGTGTCGACAGGAACCCTGAACACTGAAGCTTTCTTT.

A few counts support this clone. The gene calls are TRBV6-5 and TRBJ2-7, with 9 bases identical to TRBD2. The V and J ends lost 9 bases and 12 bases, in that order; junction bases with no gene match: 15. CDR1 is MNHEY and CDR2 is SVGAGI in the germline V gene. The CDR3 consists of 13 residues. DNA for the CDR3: TGTGCCAGTCGGGACAGAATAGCGGGAGCAATGTACTTC. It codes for CASRDRIAGAMYF.

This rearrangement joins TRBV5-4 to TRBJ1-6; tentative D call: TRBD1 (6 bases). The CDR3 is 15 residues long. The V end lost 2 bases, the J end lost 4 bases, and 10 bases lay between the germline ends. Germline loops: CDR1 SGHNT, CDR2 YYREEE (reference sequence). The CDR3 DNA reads TGTGCCAGCAGCTTCGCAGGGGTGTATAATTCACCCCTCCACTTT. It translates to CASSFAGVYNSPLHF. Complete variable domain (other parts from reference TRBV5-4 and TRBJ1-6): ETGVTQSPTHLIKTRGQQVTLRCSSQSGHNTVSWYQQALGQGPQFIFQYYREEENGRGNFPPRFSGLQFPNYSSELNVNALELDDSALYLCASSFAGVYNSPLHFGNGTRLTVT.

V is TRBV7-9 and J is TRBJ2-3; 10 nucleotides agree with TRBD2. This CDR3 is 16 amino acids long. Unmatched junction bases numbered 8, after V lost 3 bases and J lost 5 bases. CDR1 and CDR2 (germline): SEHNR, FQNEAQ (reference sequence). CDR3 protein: CASSLLIAGGKDTQYF. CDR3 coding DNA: TGTGCCAGCAGCTTGCTAATAGCGGGAGGAAAAGATACGCAGTATTTT.

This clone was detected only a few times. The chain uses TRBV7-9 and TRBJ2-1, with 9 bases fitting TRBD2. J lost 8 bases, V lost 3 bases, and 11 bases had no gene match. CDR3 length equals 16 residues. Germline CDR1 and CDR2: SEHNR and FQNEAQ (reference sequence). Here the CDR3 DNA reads TGTGCCAGCAGCTTGGGGTTTAGCGGGGGCCGGGATGAGCAGTTCTTC. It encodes CASSLGFSGGRDEQFF.